This TCR beta chain was identified in a study of shared clonotypes between healthy human individuals. The CDR3 consists of 19 residues. Unmatched junction bases numbered 20, after V lost 5 bases and J lost 7 bases. Germline V gene sequence: CDR1 SEHNR, CDR2 FQNEAQ (reference sequence). The protocol was immunoSEQ multiplex PCR, while the TCRdb copy is restricted to in-frame clones and leaves out a portion. The sample includes 1.4 million or so clones, 98% of them seen just once. The chain joins TRBV7-9 to TRBJ1-4; 9 bases map to TRBD1. Sequencing was carried out using naive CD4+ T cells sorted from blood. Subset reported: CD45RA+ positively selected. This receptor was taken from a man between 25 and 39 years old in good health. The CDR3 loop is CASSPGDRGKHLLIEKLFF. The CDR3 coding sequence is TGTGCCAGCAGCCCCGGCGACAGGGGGAAGCATTTGCTAATTGAAAAACTGTTTTTT.